This TCR beta chain originates from a study of beta chain features in type 1 diabetes. TCRB transcripts that were expressed got sequenced, as all of the isolated RNA had been reverse transcribed. Measured with immunoSEQ multiplex PCR; TCRdb has only the in-frame clones, and not every one. The table has 300,000 to 450,000 clones, around 19% seen once; the top ten hold approximately 0.046%. The CDR3 has 15 amino acids. CDR1 is SGDLS, CDR2 YYNGEE, per germline. Trimming took off 0 bases at V and 5 bases at J, with 14 bases between the two ends. The specimen was naive CD4+ T cells from blood. This clonotype was sampled from a woman between 18 and 29 years old in good health. This chain joins TRBV9 and TRBJ2-5; D unclear. The CDR3 here is CASSVGSSQRETQYF. CDR3 DNA sequence: TGTGCCAGCAGCGTAGGGTCCAGTCAACGTGAGACCCAGTACTTC.